One and the same sample provided the 2 T cell receptor beta chains below, sequenced in a study of CD8+CD57+ T cells in acquired aplastic anemia. Profiles of TCR beta VDJ and CDR3 were generated from a genomic DNA template. TCRdb passed the reads through MiXCR, listing each CDR3 protein once. The repertoire consists of some 410,000 distinct CDR3 sequences, with roughly 64% occurring once and the leading ten covering 3.5% to 4.5%. The sample was sorted CD4+, CD8+, or CD8+CD57+ T cells (not recorded which) from PBMCs. These receptors originate from a human donor in good health, serving as a control.

On this clonotype: Sequence at one end of the junction differs from germline and may be a read error. The genes are TRBV7-2 and TRBJ1-6; no firm D call. The CDR3 is 14 amino acids. In germline, CDR1 is SGHTA, CDR2 FQGNSA. CDR3 protein: CASSGGAEETQYFF. CDR3 coding DNA: TGTGCCAGCAGTGGAGGAGCGGAAGAGACCCAGTACTTCTTT.

This chain links TRBV5-1 with TRBJ1-2; D is unclear. V lost 0 bases to trimming and J lost 7 bases, with 10 bases between them. The CDR3 sequence is 13 residues long. CDR1 is SGHRS, CDR2 YFSETQ, per germline. The CDR3 DNA sequence: TGCGCCAGCAGCTTGGGACCGGTGTCTGGCTACACCTTC. Encoded protein: CASSLGPVSGYTF. The whole variable domain, remainder taken from reference TRBV5-1 and TRBJ1-2, is KAGVTQTPRYLIKTRGQQVTLSCSPISGHRSVSWYQQTPGQGLQFLFEYFSETQRNKGNFPGRFSGRQFSNSRSEMNVSTLELGDSALYLCASSLGPVSGYTFGSGTRLTVV.